This entry is about one T cell receptor beta chain. Its target is not known. The sample is drawn from a study of Ad26.COV2.S vaccination and SARS-CoV-2 variants. Described treatment: roughly 20 received Ad26.COV2.S at low or high dose, single or two shots; roughly five received placebo; per-sample allocation not given. Samples analyzed were those drawn on day 63 after the first vaccine or placebo injection. The CDR3 length is 16 residues. The germline V gene encodes CDR1 SNHLY and CDR2 FYNNEI. V trimming: 2 bases; J trimming: 2 bases; junction bases outside the gene matches: 6. The study's findings and limits: Similar non-spike TCR breadth was seen in vaccine and placebo recipients.

The data were produced by immunoSEQ multiplex PCR, yet TCRdb's version contains in-frame clones alone and is incomplete. The sample includes more than 250,000 clones, about 87% of them seen just once. The V and J genes are TRBV2 and TRBJ2-3; 8 bases fit TRBD1. The sample in question was peripheral blood, obtained in a trial of Ad26.COV2.S vaccine versus placebo. The TCR originated in a person aged 18-65 years who received the Ad26.COV2.S COVID-19 vaccine or a placebo. The CDR3 nucleotides read TGTGCCAGCAGTGAACTCGGACAGGGCAACACAGATACGCAGTATTTT. Residues: CASSELGQGNTDTQYF.